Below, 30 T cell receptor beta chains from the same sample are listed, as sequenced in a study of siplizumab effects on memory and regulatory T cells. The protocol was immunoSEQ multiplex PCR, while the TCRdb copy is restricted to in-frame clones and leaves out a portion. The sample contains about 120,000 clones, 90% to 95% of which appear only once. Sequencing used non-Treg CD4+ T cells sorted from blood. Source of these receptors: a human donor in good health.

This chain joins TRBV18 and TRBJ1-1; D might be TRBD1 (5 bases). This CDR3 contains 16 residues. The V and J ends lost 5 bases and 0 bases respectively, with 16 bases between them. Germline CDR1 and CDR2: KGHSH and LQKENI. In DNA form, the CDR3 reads TGTGCCAGCTCAGAATGGGACCGCTCACTGAACACTGAAGCTTTCTTT. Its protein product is CASSEWDRSLNTEAFF.

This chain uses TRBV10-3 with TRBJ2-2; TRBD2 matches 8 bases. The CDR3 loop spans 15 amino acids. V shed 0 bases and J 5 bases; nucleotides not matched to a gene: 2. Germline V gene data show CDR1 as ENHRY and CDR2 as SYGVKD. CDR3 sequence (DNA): TGTGCCATCAGTGAGTCCGTAGCGGGAACCGGGGAGCTGTTTTTT. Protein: CAISESVAGTGELFF.

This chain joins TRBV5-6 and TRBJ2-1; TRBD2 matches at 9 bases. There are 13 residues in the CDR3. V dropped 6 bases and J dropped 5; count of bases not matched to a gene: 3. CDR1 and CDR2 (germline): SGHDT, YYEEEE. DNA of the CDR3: TGTGCCAGCAAACTAGCGGGCCACAATGAGCAGTTCTTC. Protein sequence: CASKLAGHNEQFF.

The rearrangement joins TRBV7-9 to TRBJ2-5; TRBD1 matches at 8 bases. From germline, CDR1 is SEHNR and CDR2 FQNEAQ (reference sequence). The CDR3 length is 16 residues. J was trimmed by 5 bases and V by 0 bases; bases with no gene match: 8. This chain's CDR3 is CASSLARTGNGETQYF. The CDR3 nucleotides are TGTGCCAGCAGCTTAGCTCGGACAGGGAATGGCGAGACCCAGTACTTC. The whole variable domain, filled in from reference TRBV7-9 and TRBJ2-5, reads DTGVSQNPRHKITKRGQNVTFRCDPISEHNRLYWYRQTLGQGPEFLTYFQNEAQLEKSRLLSDRFSAERPKGSFSTLEIQRTEQGDSAMYLCASSLARTGNGETQYFGPGTRLLVL.

The DNA for the CDR3 is TGCGCCAGCAGTGAGGTCTATTCCGAAAAACTGTTTTTT. It yields the protein CASSEVYSEKLFF. The chain has TRBV10-2 and TRBJ1-4, with D hard to call. This CDR3 has 13 residues. Germline CDR1 is WSHSY and CDR2 is SAAADI. V lost 2 bases and J 8 bases, leaving 9 bases between the germline ends.

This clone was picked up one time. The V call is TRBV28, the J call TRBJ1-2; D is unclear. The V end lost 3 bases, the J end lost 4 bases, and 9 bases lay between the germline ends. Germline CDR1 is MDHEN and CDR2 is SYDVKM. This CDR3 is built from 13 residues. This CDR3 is CASSFARSYGYTF. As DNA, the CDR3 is TGTGCCAGCAGTTTCGCCAGGAGCTATGGCTACACCTTC.

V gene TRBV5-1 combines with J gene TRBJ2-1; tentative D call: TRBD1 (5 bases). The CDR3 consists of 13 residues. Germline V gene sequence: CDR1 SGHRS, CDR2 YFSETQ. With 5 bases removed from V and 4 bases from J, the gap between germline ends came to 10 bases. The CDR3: CASRRTLYNEQFF. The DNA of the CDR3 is TGCGCCAGCAGACGGACACTATACAATGAGCAGTTCTTC.

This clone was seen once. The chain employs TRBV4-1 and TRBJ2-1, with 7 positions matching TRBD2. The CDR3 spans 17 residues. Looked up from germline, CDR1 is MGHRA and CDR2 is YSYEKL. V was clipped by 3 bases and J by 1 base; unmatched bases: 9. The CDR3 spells CASSQGRGGGSYNEQFF. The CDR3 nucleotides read TGCGCCAGCAGCCAGGGGAGGGGTGGTGGTTCCTACAATGAGCAGTTCTTC.

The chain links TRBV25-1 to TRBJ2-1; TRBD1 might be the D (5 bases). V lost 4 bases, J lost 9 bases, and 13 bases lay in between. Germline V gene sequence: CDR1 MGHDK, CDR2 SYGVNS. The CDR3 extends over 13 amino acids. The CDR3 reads CASSAAGNSEQFF. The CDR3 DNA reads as TGTGCCAGCAGTGCAGCAGGGAACAGTGAGCAGTTCTTC.

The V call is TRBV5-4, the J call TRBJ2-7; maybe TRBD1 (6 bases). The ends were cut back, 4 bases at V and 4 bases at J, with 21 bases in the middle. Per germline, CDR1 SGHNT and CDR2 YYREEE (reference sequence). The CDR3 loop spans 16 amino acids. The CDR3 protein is CASSPKSGTGQYEQYF. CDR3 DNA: TGTGCCAGCAGCCCAAAGTCCGGCACAGGGCAATACGAGCAGTACTTC.

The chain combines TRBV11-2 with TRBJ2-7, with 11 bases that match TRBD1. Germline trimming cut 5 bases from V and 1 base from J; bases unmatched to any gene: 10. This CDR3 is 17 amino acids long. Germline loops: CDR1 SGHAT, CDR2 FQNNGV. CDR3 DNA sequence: TGTGCCAGCAGCCCAGAACGGACAGGGGGCTTTTCCTACGAGCAGTACTTC. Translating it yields CASSPERTGGFSYEQYF. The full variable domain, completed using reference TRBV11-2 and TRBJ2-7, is EAGVAQSPRYKIIEKRQSVAFWCNPISGHATLYWYQQILGQGPKLLIQFQNNGVVDDSQLPKDRFSAERLKGVDSTLKIQPAKLEDSAVYLCASSPERTGGFSYEQYFGPGTRLTVT.

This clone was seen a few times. DNA of the CDR3: TGCGCCAGCAGCTTGGAAGGGAGGAGCTCTGGAAACACCATATATTTT. Protein product: CASSLEGRSSGNTIYF. This sequence joins TRBV5-1 and TRBJ1-3; the D is unclear. This CDR3 has 16 amino acids. Germline CDR1 and CDR2: SGHRS and YFSETQ. V was trimmed by 0 bases and J by 0 bases, leaving 10 bases between them.

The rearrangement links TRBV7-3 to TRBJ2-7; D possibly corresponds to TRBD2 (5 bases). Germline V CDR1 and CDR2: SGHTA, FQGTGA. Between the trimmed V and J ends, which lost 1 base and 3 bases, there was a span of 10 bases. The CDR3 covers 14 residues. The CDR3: CASSLRGRGYEQYF. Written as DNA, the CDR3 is TGTGCCAGCAGCTTAAGAGGTCGGGGCTACGAGCAGTACTTC.

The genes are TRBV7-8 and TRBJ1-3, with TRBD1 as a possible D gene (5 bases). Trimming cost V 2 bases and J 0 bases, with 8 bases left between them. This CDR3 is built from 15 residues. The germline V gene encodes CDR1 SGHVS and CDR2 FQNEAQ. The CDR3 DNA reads TGTGCCAGCAGCTTACGGGGCCCCTCTGGAAACACCATATATTTT. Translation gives CASSLRGPSGNTIYF. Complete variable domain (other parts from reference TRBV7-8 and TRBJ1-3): GAGVSQSPRYKVAKRGQDVALRCDPISGHVSLFWYQQALGQGPEFLTYFQNEAQLDKSGLPSDRFFAERPEGSVSTLKIQRTQQEDSAVYLCASSLRGPSGNTIYFGEGSWLTVV.

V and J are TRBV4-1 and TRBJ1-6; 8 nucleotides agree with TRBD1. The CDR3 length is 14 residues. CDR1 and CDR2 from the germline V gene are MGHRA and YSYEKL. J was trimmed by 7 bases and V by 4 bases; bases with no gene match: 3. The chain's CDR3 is CASSPQGVNSPLHF. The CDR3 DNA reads TGCGCCAGCAGCCCACAGGGGGTGAATTCACCCCTCCACTTT.

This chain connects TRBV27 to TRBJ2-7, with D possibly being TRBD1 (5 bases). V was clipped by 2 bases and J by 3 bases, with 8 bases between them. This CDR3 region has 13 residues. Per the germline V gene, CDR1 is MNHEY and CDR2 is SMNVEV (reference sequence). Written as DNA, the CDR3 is TGTGCCAGCAGTTTAGTTCAGGGCTACGAGCAGTACTTC. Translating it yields CASSLVQGYEQYF.

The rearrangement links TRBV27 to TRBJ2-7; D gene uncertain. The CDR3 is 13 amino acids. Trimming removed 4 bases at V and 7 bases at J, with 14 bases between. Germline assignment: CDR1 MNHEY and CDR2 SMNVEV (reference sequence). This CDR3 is CASSSEARLEQYF. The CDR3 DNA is TGTGCCAGCAGTTCAGAGGCTAGGCTTGAGCAGTACTTC.

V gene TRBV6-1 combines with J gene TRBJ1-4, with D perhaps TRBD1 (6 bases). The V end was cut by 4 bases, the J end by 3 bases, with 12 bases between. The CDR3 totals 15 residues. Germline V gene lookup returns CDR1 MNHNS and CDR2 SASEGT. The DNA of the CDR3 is TGTGCCAGCAGTGGGAACAGGGCAGCTAATGAAAAACTGTTTTTT. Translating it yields CASSGNRAANEKLFF.

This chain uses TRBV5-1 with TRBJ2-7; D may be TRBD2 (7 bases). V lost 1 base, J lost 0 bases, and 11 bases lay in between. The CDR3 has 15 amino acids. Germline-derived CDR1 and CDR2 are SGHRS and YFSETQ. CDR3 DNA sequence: TGCGCCAGCAGCTTGAGTGCGGGGGCCTCCTACGAGCAGTACTTC. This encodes CASSLSAGASYEQYF.

CDR3 in DNA: TGTGCCAGCCGGCCGGGGGAAGACACTGAAGCTTTCTTT. The encoded protein is CASRPGEDTEAFF. The chain joins TRBV18 to TRBJ1-1; TRBD1 might be the D (5 bases). Germline V gives CDR1 KGHSH, CDR2 LQKENI. There are 13 residues in the CDR3. Trimming removed 8 bases at V and 3 bases at J, with 13 bases between.

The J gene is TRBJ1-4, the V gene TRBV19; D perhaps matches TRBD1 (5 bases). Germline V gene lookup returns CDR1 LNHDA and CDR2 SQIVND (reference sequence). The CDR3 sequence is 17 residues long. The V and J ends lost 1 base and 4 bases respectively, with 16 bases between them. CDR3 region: CASSIVGGGPNNEKLFF. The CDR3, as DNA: TGTGCCAGTAGTATAGTAGGCGGGGGACCAAATAATGAAAAACTGTTTTTT. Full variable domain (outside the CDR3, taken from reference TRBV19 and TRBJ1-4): DGGITQSPKYLFRKEGQNVTLSCEQNLNHDAMYWYRQDPGQGLRLIYYSQIVNDFQKGDIAEGYSVSREKKESFPLTVTSAQKNPTAFYLCASSIVGGGPNNEKLFFGSGTQLSVL.

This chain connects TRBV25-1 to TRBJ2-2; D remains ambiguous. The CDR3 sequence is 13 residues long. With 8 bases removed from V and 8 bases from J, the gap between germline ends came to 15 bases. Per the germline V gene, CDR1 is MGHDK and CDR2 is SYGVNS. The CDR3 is CASGTPMQGELFF. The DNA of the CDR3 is TGTGCCAGCGGCACTCCTATGCAAGGGGAGCTGTTTTTT.

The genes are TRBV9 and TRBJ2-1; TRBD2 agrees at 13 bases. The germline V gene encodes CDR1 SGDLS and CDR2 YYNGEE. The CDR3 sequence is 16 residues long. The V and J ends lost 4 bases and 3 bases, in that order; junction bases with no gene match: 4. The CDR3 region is CASSFRLAGGYNEQFF. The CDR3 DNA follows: TGTGCCAGCAGCTTTCGACTAGCGGGAGGCTACAATGAGCAGTTCTTC.

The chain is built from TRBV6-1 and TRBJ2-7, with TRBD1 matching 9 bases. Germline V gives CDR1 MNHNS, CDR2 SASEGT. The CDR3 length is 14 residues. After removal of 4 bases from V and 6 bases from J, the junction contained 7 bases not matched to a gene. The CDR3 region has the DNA TGTGCCAGCAGTGCCGGCGGGACAGGGAGCGAGCAGTACTTC. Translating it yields CASSAGGTGSEQYF.

This CDR3 reads CASSRDVEFYEQYF. The CDR3 DNA sequence: TGTGCCAGCAGCCGGGACGTTGAATTCTACGAGCAGTACTTC. This rearrangement joins TRBV4-2 to TRBJ2-7, with D possibly called TRBD1 or TRBD2 (5 bases each). The CDR3 is 14 amino acids. V was cut by 4 bases and J by 3 bases, with 13 bases left in between. The V gene's germline CDR1 is LGHNA and CDR2 YNFKEQ.

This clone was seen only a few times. CDR3 DNA: TGCGCCAGCAGTGCGCTAGCGGAGAAGGAGACCCAGTACTTC. Its translation is CASSALAEKETQYF. The chain has TRBV10-1 and TRBJ2-5; TRBD2 matches at 7 bases. Looked up from germline, CDR1 is WNHNN and CDR2 is SYGVQD (reference sequence). The CDR3 consists of 14 residues. With 4 bases clipped from V and 5 bases from J, the junction kept 7 bases outside the gene matches.

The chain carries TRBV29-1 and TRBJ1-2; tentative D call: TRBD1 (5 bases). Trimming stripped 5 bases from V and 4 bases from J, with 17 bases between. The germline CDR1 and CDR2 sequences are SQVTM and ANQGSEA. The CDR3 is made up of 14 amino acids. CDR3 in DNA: TGCAGCGTTAAATCGGGGGTTTCTTCCTATGGCTACACCTTC. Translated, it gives CSVKSGVSSYGYTF.

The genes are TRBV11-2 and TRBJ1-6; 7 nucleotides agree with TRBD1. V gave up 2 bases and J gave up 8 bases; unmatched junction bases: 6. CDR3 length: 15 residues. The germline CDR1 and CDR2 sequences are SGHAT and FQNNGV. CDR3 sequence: CASSLSGQSYSPLHF. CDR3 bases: TGTGCCAGCAGCTTATCGGGACAGAGCTATTCACCCCTCCACTTT.

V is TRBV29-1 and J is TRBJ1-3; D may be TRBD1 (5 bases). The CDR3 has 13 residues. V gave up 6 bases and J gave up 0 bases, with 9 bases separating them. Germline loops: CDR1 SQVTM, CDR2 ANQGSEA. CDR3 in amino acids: CSVAGGSGNTIYF. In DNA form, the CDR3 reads TGCAGCGTGGCCGGGGGCTCTGGAAACACCATATATTTT.

The CDR3 sequence is CASSIQGLGETQYF. CDR3 nucleotides: TGTGCCAGCAGCATTCAGGGGTTAGGGGAGACCCAGTACTTC. This chain uses TRBV5-6 with TRBJ2-5; maybe TRBD1 (6 bases). CDR1 and CDR2 (germline): SGHDT, YYEEEE. V was trimmed by 4 bases and J by 5 bases, leaving 15 bases between them. The CDR3 is made up of 14 amino acids.